Below are 5 T cell receptor beta chains sequenced from a single sample in a study of T cells in women clearing cervical HPV infection. Only in-frame clones appear in the TCRdb table, and some are missing; sequencing was by immunoSEQ multiplex PCR. The sample totals about 34,000 clones. Input material: blood buffy coat. These receptors were collected from a woman aged 18 to 69 with a cervical HPV16 infection that either progressed to CIN3+ or cleared (not recorded which).

Notes on this clone: From the germline J gene comes the end of the CDR3, since the read stops 3 residues before it. The gene calls are TRBV5-1 and TRBJ2-1, with D perhaps matching TRBD1 (6 bases). Germline V gene sequence: CDR1 SGHRS, CDR2 YFSETQ. This CDR3 is 14 amino acids long. Trimming pared 1 base from V and 4 bases from J, leaving 9 bases between. CDR3 DNA, as far as it was read: TGCGCCAGCAGCTTGCAGGACAGTTACAATGAG. This encodes CASSLQDSYNE. The entire CDR3 is CASSLQDSYNEQFF.

Concerning this clone itself: The read ends 3 residues early relative to the CDR3; the germline J gene fills the gap. The genes are TRBV11-2 and TRBJ1-5; D might be TRBD1 (5 bases). Per the germline V gene, CDR1 is SGHAT and CDR2 is FQNNGV. The length of the CDR3 is 12 residues. Trimming stripped 5 bases from V and 9 bases from J, with 11 bases between. CDR3 sequence reads: CASSPQAGPQHF. The covered CDR3 bases are TGTGCCAGCAGCCCACAGGCTGGGCCC.

Note on this clone: The CDR3 is cut off 3 residues early in the read; its end comes from the germline J gene. This chain joins TRBV19 and TRBJ2-4; D may be TRBD1 (5 bases). Germline V gene lookup returns CDR1 LNHDA and CDR2 SQIVND (reference sequence). The CDR3 consists of 16 residues. CDR3 DNA (partial): TGTGCCAGCAAGGGGAATGTGCTGGGGCCTCGGTATGGT. Encoded protein: CASKGNVLGPRYG. In full, the CDR3 reads CASKGNVLGPRYGQYF.

To note about this clone: The missing CDR3 end, 3 residues past where the read stops, is filled in from the germline J gene. The V and J genes are TRBV6-2 or TRBV6-3 and TRBJ2-2; 7 bases are shared with TRBD1. The CDR3 consists of 12 residues. CDR1 MNHEY and CDR2 SVGEGT come from the germline V gene. CDR3 bases read: TGTGCCAGCAAACAGGGGAATGAAAAG. This translates into CASKQGNEK. The complete CDR3 sequence is CASKQGNEKLFF.

Worth noting for this clone: Read sequence stops 3 residues before the CDR3 end, and the germline J gene provides the missing end. This rearrangement joins TRBV19 to TRBJ1-2, with D possibly TRBD1 on 5 matching bases. The CDR3 covers 13 residues. Germline CDR1 is LNHDA and CDR2 is SQIVND (reference sequence). CDR3 in amino acids: CASSPTAGNDYTF. CDR3 bases read: TGTGCCAGTAGTCCGACAGCCGGCAATGAC.